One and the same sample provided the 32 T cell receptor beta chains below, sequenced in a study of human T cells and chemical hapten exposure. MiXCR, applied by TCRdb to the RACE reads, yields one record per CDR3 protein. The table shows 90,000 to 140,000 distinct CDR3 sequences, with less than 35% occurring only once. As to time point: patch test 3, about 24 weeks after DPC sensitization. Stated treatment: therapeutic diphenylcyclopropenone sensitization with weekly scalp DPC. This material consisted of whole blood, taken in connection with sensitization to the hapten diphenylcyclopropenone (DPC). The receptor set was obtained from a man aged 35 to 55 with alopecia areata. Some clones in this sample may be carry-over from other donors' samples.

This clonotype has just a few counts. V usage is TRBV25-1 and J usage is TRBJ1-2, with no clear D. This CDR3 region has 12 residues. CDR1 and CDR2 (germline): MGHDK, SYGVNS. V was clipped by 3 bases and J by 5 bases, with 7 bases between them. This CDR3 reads CASSEATYGYTF. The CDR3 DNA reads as TGTGCCAGCAGTGAGGCAACGTATGGCTACACCTTC.

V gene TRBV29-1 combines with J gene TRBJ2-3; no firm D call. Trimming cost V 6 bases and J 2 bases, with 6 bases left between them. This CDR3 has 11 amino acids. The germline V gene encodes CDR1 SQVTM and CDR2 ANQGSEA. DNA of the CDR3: TGCAGCGTAGGCTACACAGATACGCAGTATTTT. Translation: CSVGYTDTQYF.

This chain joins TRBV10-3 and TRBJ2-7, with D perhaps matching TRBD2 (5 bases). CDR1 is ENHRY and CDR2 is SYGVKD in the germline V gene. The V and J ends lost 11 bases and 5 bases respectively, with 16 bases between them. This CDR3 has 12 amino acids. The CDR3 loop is CAASGTTDEQYF. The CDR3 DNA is TGTGCCGCGAGCGGTACCACGGACGAGCAGTACTTC.

Here the CDR3 DNA reads TGTGCCAGCAGCTTAAGGAGGAGTGCAGAGACCCAGTACTTC. Translated: CASSLRRSAETQYF. The chain uses TRBV7-9 and TRBJ2-5, with TRBD2 as a possible D gene (5 bases). The CDR3 is 14 residues long. Trimming took 2 bases from V and 4 from J, leaving 11 bases between them. Germline CDR1 SEHNR, CDR2 FQNEAQ (reference sequence).

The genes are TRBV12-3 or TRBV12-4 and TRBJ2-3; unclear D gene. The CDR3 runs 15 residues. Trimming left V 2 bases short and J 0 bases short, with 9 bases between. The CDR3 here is CASSLQDGSTDTQYF. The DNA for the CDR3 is TGTGCCAGCAGTTTACAGGACGGAAGCACAGATACGCAGTATTTT.

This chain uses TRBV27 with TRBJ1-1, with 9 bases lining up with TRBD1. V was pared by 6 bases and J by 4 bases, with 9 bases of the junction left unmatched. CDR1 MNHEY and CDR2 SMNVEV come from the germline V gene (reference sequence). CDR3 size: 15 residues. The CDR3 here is CASRLTGGGITEAFF. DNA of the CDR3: TGTGCCAGCAGGCTTACAGGGGGCGGGATCACTGAAGCTTTCTTT.

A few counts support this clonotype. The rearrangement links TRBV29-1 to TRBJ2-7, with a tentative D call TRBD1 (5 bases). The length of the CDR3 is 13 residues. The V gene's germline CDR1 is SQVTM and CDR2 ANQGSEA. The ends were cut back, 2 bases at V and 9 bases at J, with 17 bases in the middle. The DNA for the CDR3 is TGCAGCGTTGAAATAGCCACAGGTTTTGTGCAGTACTTC. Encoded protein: CSVEIATGFVQYF.

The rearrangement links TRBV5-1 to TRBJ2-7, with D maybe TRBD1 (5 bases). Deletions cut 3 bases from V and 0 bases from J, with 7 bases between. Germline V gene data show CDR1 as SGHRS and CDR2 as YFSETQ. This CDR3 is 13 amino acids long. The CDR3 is CASSSDNSYEQYF. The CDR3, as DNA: TGCGCCAGCAGCTCGGACAACTCCTACGAGCAGTACTTC.

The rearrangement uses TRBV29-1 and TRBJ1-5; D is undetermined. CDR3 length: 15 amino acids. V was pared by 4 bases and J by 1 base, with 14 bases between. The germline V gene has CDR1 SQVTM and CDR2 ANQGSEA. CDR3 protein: CSVAIGVSSNQPQHF. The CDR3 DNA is TGCAGCGTTGCCATTGGGGTCTCGAGCAATCAGCCCCAGCATTTT.

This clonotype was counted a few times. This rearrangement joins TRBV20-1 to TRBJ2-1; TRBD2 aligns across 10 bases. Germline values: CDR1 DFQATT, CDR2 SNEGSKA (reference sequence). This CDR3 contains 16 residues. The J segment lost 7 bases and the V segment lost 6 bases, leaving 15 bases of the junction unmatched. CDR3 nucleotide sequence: TGCAGTGCGTCCGGGGCTAGCGGGAGTTTGGTGAATGAGCAGTTCTTC. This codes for CSASGASGSLVNEQFF.

CDR3 in amino acids: CASSLGLARTQETQYF. In DNA form, the CDR3 reads TGCGCCAGCAGCCTGGGACTAGCGAGGACCCAAGAGACCCAGTACTTC. The genes are TRBV4-3 and TRBJ2-5; 10 positions match TRBD2. The germline gives CDR1 LGHNA, CDR2 YSLEER. This CDR3 has 16 residues. With 4 bases clipped from V and 1 base from J, the junction kept 6 bases outside the gene matches.

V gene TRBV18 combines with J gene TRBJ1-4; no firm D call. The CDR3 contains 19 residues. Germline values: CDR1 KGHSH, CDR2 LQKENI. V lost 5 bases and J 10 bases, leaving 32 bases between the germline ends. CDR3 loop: CASSSFWVPLALKSGKLFF. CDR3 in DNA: TGTGCCAGCTCATCATTTTGGGTTCCCTTAGCCCTTAAAAGTGGAAAACTGTTTTTT.

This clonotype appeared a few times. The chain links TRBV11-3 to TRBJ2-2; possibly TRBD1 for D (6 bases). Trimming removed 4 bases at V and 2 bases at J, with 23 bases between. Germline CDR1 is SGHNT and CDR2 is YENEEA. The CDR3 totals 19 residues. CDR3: CASSSRKGMLDSNTGELFF. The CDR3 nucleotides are TGTGCCAGCAGCTCCAGGAAGGGGATGCTGGACAGCAACACCGGGGAGCTGTTTTTT. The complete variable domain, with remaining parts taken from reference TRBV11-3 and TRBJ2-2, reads EAGVVQSPRYKIIEKKQPVAFWCNPISGHNTLYWYLQNLGQGPELLIRYENEEAVDDSQLPKDRFSAERLKGVDSTLKIQPAELGDSAVYLCASSSRKGMLDSNTGELFFGEGSRLTVL.

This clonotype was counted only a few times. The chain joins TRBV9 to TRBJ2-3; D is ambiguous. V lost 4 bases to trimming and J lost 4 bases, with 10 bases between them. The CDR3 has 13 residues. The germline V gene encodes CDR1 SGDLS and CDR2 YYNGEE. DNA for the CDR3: TGTGCCAGCAGCCAAATTCTTGCAGATACGCAGTATTTT. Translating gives CASSQILADTQYF. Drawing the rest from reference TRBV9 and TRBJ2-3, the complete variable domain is DSGVTQTPKHLITATGQRVTLRCSPRSGDLSVYWYQQSLDQGLQFLIQYYNGEERAKGNILERFSAQQFPDLHSELNLSSLELGDSALYFCASSQILADTQYFGPGTRLTVL.

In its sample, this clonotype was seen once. The CDR3 spells CASSMTGGNEKLFF. The CDR3, as DNA: TGTGCCAGTAGTATGACAGGGGGGAATGAAAAACTGTTTTTT. The chain recombines TRBV19 with TRBJ1-4; 9 bases line up with TRBD1. Per germline, CDR1 LNHDA and CDR2 SQIVND (reference sequence). The J segment lost 5 bases and the V segment lost 3 bases, leaving 1 base of the junction unmatched. This CDR3 region has 14 residues.

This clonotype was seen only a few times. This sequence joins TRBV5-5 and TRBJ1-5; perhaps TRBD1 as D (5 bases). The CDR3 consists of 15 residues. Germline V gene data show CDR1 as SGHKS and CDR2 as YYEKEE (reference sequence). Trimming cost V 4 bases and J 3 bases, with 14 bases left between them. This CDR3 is CASSQMGVDNQPQHF. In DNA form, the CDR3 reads TGTGCCAGCAGCCAAATGGGGGTGGACAATCAGCCCCAGCATTTT. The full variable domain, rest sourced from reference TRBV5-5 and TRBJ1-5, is DAGVTQSPTHLIKTRGQQVTLRCSPISGHKSVSWYQQVLGQGPQFIFQYYEKEERGRGNFPDRFSARQFPNYSSELNVNALLLGDSALYLCASSQMGVDNQPQHFGDGTRLSIL.

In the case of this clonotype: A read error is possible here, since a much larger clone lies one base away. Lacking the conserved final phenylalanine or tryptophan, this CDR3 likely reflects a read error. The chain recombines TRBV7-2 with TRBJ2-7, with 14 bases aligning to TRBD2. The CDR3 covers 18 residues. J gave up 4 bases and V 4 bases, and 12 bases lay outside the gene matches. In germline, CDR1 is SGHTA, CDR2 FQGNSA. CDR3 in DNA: TGTGCCAGCAGCTCGAGGACTAGCGGGAGGTTCCGAAGGTACGAGCAGTACTCC. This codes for CASSSRTSGRFRRYEQYS.

The CDR3 nucleotides are TGCGCCAGCAGCTTGGATCAGGGGGGGAACACTGAAGCTTTCTTT. Amino acid sequence: CASSLDQGGNTEAFF. The chain has TRBV5-1 and TRBJ1-1; 7 bases fit TRBD1. The germline V gene encodes CDR1 SGHRS and CDR2 YFSETQ. V shed 0 bases, J shed 1 base, and the junction held 3 bases outside the gene matches. This CDR3 is built from 15 residues.

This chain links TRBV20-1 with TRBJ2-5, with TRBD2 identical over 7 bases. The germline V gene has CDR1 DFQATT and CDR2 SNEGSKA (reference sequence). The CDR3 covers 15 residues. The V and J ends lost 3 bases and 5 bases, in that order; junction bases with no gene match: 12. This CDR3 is CSASRPSGNSETQYF. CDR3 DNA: TGCAGTGCTAGTCGGCCTAGCGGTAATTCCGAGACCCAGTACTTC.

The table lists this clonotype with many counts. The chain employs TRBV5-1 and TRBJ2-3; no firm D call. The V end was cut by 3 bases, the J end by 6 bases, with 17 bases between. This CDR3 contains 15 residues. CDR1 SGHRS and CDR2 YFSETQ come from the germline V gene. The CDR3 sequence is CASSSPRLTVDTQYF. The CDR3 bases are TGCGCCAGCAGCTCCCCCCGACTGACCGTTGATACGCAGTATTTT.

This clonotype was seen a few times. The CDR3 here is CASSRLGGSGANVLTF. As DNA, the CDR3 is TGTGCCAGCAGCCGACTGGGAGGGTCTGGGGCCAACGTCCTGACTTTC. The chain links TRBV6-5 to TRBJ2-6, with TRBD2 matching 7 bases. The CDR3 covers 16 residues. Germline assignment: CDR1 MNHEY and CDR2 SVGAGI. After removal of 6 bases from V and 1 base from J, the junction contained 6 bases not matched to a gene.

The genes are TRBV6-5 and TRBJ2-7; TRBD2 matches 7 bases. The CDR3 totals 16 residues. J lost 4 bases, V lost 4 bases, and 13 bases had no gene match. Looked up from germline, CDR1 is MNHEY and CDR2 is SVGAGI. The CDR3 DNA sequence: TGTGCCAGCAGTTCCGGGGGACTACCCGGCCCTTACGAGCAGTACTTC. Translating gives CASSSGGLPGPYEQYF.

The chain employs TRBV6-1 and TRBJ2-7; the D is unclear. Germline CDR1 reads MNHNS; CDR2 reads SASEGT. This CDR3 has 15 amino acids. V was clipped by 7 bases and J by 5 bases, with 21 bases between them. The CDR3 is CASTAARDGSNEQYV. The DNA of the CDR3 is TGTGCCAGCACGGCGGCTAGAGATGGTAGTAACGAGCAGTACGTC.

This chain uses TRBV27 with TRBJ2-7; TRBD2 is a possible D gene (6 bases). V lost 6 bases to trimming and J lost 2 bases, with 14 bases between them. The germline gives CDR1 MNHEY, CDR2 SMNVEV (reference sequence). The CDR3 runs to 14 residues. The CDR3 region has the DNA TGTGCCAGCAGAGGGTTAGGAGGGACCTACGAGCAGTACGTC. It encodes CASRGLGGTYEQYV.

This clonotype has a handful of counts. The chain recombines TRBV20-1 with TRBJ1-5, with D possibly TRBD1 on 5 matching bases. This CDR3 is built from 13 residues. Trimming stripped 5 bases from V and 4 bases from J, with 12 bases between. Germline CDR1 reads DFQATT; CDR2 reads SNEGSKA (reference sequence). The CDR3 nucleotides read TGCAGTGCTGCTCACGACAGAAATCAGCCCCAGCATTTT. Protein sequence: CSAAHDRNQPQHF.

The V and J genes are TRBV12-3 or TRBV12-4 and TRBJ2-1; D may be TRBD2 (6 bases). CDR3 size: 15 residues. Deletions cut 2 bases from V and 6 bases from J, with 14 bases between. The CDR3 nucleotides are TGTGCCAGCAGTTTAATTCTTCCCGGGGGCAATGAGCAGTTCTTC. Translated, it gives CASSLILPGGNEQFF.

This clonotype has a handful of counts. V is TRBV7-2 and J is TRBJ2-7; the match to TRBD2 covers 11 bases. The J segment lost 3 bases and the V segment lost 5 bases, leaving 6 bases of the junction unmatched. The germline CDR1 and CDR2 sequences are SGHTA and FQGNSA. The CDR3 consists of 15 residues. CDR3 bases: TGTGCCAGCAGCCTGACTAGCGGGACAAGCTACGAGCAGTACGTC. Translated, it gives CASSLTSGTSYEQYV.

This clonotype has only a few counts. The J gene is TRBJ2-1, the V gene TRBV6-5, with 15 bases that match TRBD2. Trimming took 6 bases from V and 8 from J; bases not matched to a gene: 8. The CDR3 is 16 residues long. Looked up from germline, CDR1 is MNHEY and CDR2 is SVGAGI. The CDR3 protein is CASRPGTSGRTDEQFF. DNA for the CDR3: TGTGCCAGCAGGCCCGGGACTAGCGGGAGGACGGATGAGCAGTTCTTC.

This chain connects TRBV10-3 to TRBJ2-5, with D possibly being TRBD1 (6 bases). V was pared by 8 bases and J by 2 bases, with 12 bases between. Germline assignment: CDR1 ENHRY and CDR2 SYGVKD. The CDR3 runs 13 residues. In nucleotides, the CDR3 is TGTGCCATCGCCAGGGGATTTCAAGAGACCCAGTACTTC. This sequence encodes CAIARGFQETQYF.

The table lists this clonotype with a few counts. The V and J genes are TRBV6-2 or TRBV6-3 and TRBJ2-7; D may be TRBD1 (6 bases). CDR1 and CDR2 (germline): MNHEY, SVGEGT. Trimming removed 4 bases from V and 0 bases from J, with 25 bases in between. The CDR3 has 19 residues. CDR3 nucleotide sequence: TGTGCCAGCAGTTCCCGCGAGTGGCAGGGGTTTGCGGACTCCTACGAGCAGTACGTC. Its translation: CASSSREWQGFADSYEQYV.

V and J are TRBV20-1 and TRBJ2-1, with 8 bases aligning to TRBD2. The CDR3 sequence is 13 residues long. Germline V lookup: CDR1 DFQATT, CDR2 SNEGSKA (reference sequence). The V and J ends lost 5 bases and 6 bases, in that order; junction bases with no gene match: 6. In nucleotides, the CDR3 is TGCAGTGCTCCTAGGACTAGCAGCAATGAGCAGTTCTTC. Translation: CSAPRTSSNEQFF.

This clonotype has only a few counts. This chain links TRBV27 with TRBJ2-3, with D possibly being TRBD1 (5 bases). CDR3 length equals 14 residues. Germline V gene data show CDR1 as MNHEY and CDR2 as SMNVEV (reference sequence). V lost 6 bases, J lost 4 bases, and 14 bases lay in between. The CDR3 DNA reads TGTGCCAGCAGAAGCCGCAGGGATGCAGATACGCAGTATTTT. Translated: CASRSRRDADTQYF.